The 21 T cell receptor beta chains below come from one sample, sequenced in a study of response to subunit inactivated influenza vaccine. TCRdb called the RT-PCR reads again in MiXCR, with one record for every CDR3 protein. Seen here are 150,000 to 200,000 distinct CDR3 sequences, 12% observed once, and the top ten hold 25% to 30%. Separately, the same data were catalogued under a study of T cells expressing NK-cell markers. As that study records: 5'RACE template switching with UMIs generated TCR beta cDNA.

The material sequenced was CD8+ T cells sorted from PBMCs, taken approximately 12 days after vaccination. The receptors originated from a middle-aged man who received an inactivated influenza vaccine.

The rearrangement joins TRBV20-1 to TRBJ2-5; 11 positions agree with TRBD1. The V segment lost 6 bases and the J segment 5 bases; nucleotides outside the gene matches: 8. CDR1 is DFQATT, CDR2 SNEGSKA, per germline (reference sequence). There are 14 residues in the CDR3. The CDR3 protein is CSAPAGQGEETQYF. As DNA, the CDR3 is TGCAGTGCCCCGGCGGGACAGGGGGAGGAGACCCAGTACTTC.

V and J are TRBV9 and TRBJ2-5, with unresolved D. The CDR3 consists of 12 residues. Trimming left V 0 bases short and J 4 bases short, with 4 bases between. Germline CDR1 and CDR2: SGDLS and YYNGEE. The CDR3 region is CASSVGPETQYF. CDR3 in DNA: TGTGCCAGCAGCGTAGGCCCAGAGACCCAGTACTTC.

This clonotype showed up just a few times. Here the CDR3 DNA reads TGCAGCCCCCCCACCGCCGCGGGAGATACGCAGTATTTT. It codes for CSPPTAAGDTQYF. V and J are TRBV20-1 and TRBJ2-3; a possible D gene is TRBD2 (5 bases). The CDR3 covers 13 residues. Germline V CDR1 and CDR2: DFQATT, SNEGSKA (reference sequence).

This clonotype was counted between two and nine times. V gene TRBV11-1 combines with J gene TRBJ2-1, with a possible D match to TRBD1 (5 bases). V lost 1 base to trimming and J lost 1 base, with 17 bases between them. Germline V CDR1 and CDR2: SGHAT, FQDESV (reference sequence). The CDR3 is made up of 18 amino acids. The CDR3 sequence: CASSLEEWSGKSYNEQFF. The CDR3 DNA reads as TGTGCCAGCAGCTTAGAAGAGTGGTCAGGGAAGTCCTACAATGAGCAGTTCTTC.

This clonotype came up a few times. This rearrangement joins TRBV5-1 to TRBJ1-2, with unresolved D. V was shortened by 0 bases and J by 6 bases, with 18 bases between the two germline ends. The CDR3 totals 16 residues. The germline V gene encodes CDR1 SGHRS and CDR2 YFSETQ. The CDR3 sequence is CASSLEPAGFEDGYTF. Written as DNA, the CDR3 is TGCGCCAGCAGCTTGGAGCCGGCAGGCTTCGAAGATGGCTACACCTTC.

CDR3 amino acids: CASSGGDPSTDTQYF. CDR3 DNA sequence: TGTGCCAGCAGTGGAGGGGACCCTAGCACAGATACGCAGTATTTT. This chain joins TRBV6-1 and TRBJ2-3; TRBD1 or TRBD2 may be the D gene (5 bases each). Germline V lookup: CDR1 MNHNS, CDR2 SASEGT. The CDR3 spans 15 residues. V was clipped by 4 bases and J by 0 bases, with 11 bases between them.

Ten or more counts support this clonotype. This sequence joins TRBV2 and TRBJ2-1, with 7 bases identical to TRBD1. Germline V gives CDR1 SNHLY, CDR2 FYNNEI. V shed 8 bases and J 7 bases; nucleotides not matched to a gene: 8. The CDR3 loop spans 13 amino acids. For the CDR3, the DNA is TGTGCCAGCGGCCAGGGGGTTAAGAATGAGCAGTTCTTC. It specifies CASGQGVKNEQFF.

This clonotype was observed many times. The gene calls are TRBV11-2 and TRBJ2-1; D unclear. Trimming left V 5 bases short and J 4 bases short, with 15 bases between. From germline, CDR1 is SGHAT and CDR2 FQNNGV. The CDR3 length is 15 residues. The CDR3, as DNA: TGTGCCAGCAGCGTAAGGTTCGGACCTTACAATGAGCAGTTCTTC. Residues: CASSVRFGPYNEQFF.

This clonotype was detected a few times. This chain links TRBV11-1 with TRBJ2-1; TRBD2 agrees at 9 bases. In germline, CDR1 is SGHAT, CDR2 FQDESV (reference sequence). The V gene end was trimmed by 0 bases and the J gene end by 3 bases; junction bases not matched to a gene: 9. The CDR3 has 18 amino acids. The CDR3 region is CASSLAETSGYYYNEQFF. The CDR3 DNA follows: TGTGCCAGCAGCTTAGCGGAGACTAGCGGTTACTACTACAATGAGCAGTTCTTC.

The CDR3 sequence: CASSQDYRTQYF. The DNA of the CDR3 is TGTGCCAGCAGCCAAGATTATAGGACCCAGTACTTC. V and J are TRBV3-1 and TRBJ2-5; D remains ambiguous. V was cut by 0 bases and J by 7 bases, with 6 bases left in between. Germline V gene sequence: CDR1 LGHDT, CDR2 YNNKEL (reference sequence). The length of the CDR3 is 12 residues.

This clonotype was detected many times. This rearrangement joins TRBV7-9 to TRBJ2-1; D is undetermined. The V end was cut by 7 bases, the J end by 9 bases, with 25 bases between. This CDR3 is 16 amino acids long. In germline, CDR1 is SEHNR, CDR2 FQNEAQ (reference sequence). The CDR3 coding sequence is TGTGCCAGCACCCCCACTCTGACGGGTCTTCAAGGTGAGCAGTTCTTC. This sequence encodes CASTPTLTGLQGEQFF.

The chain is built from TRBV25-1 and TRBJ2-1; a possible D gene is TRBD2 (6 bases). Germline assignment: CDR1 MGHDK and CDR2 SYGVNS. The CDR3 runs to 16 residues. With 7 bases removed from V and 4 bases from J, the gap between germline ends came to 20 bases. CDR3: CASIPEPGGEYNEQFF. CDR3 in DNA: TGTGCCAGCATCCCCGAACCCGGCGGGGAATACAATGAGCAGTTCTTC.

This chain joins TRBV7-9 and TRBJ2-1, with 8 nucleotides matching TRBD2. Germline V lookup: CDR1 SEHNR, CDR2 FQNEAQ (reference sequence). The V gene end was trimmed by 9 bases and the J gene end by 5 bases; junction bases not matched to a gene: 6. The CDR3 loop spans 13 amino acids. CDR3: CARPGGQDNEQFF. The CDR3 DNA sequence: TGTGCCAGGCCGGGGGGGCAAGACAATGAGCAGTTCTTC.

This sequence joins TRBV28 and TRBJ1-3; D gene unclear. The CDR3 is 14 residues long. Germline CDR1 reads MDHEN; CDR2 reads SYDVKM. The V gene lost 3 bases and the J gene lost 2 bases, with 8 bases spanning the gap. CDR3 DNA: TGTGCCAGCAGTTTCGAGGAGGCTGGAAACACCATATATTTT. It specifies CASSFEEAGNTIYF. Together with reference TRBV28 and TRBJ1-3, the CDR3 gives the full variable domain: DVKVTQSSRYLVKRTGEKVFLECVQDMDHENMFWYRQDPGLGLRLIYFSYDVKMKEKGDIPEGYSVSREKKERFSLILESASTNQTSMYLCASSFEEAGNTIYFGEGSWLTVV.

This chain links TRBV2 with TRBJ1-2; the D is unclear. This CDR3 comprises 11 residues. The germline V gene has CDR1 SNHLY and CDR2 FYNNEI. V lost 10 bases and J lost 7, with 13 bases in between. This CDR3 reads CATAWALGYTF. As DNA, the CDR3 is TGTGCCACCGCATGGGCCCTTGGCTACACCTTC.

This clonotype was observed at least ten times. This chain joins TRBV27 and TRBJ2-7, with a tentative D call TRBD2 (5 bases). Per germline, CDR1 MNHEY and CDR2 SMNVEV (reference sequence). Deletions cut 2 bases from V and 3 bases from J, with 11 bases between. The CDR3 loop spans 14 amino acids. CDR3: CASSLGPDYYEQYF. DNA of the CDR3: TGTGCCAGCAGTTTAGGGCCAGACTACTACGAGCAGTACTTC.

This clonotype was found a few times. The V gene is TRBV5-6, the J gene TRBJ2-1; 9 positions agree with TRBD1. CDR1 is SGHDT and CDR2 is YYEEEE in the germline V gene. V lost 0 bases to trimming and J lost 4 bases; unmatched junction nucleotides: 2. The CDR3 extends over 15 amino acids. As DNA, the CDR3 is TGTGCCAGCAGCTTGGGGGGACAGGGATACAATGAGCAGTTCTTC. Its protein is CASSLGGQGYNEQFF. Complete variable domain (other parts from reference TRBV5-6 and TRBJ2-1): DAGVTQSPTHLIKTRGQQVTLRCSPKSGHDTVSWYQQALGQGPQFIFQYYEEEERQRGNFPDRFSGHQFPNYSSELNVNALLLGDSALYLCASSLGGQGYNEQFFGPGTRLTVL.

This clonotype came up a few times. V gene TRBV7-6 combines with J gene TRBJ1-4; D gene unclear. The CDR3 runs 13 residues. Per germline, CDR1 SGHVS and CDR2 FNYEAQ. V dropped 3 bases and J dropped 5 bases, with 7 bases sitting between them. CDR3 DNA sequence: TGTGCCAGCAGCTTTTATAGGAATGAAAAACTGTTTTTT. As protein: CASSFYRNEKLFF. Full variable domain (outside the CDR3, taken from reference TRBV7-6 and TRBJ1-4): GAGVSQSPRYKVTKRGQDVALRCDPISGHVSLYWYRQALGQGPEFLTYFNYEAQQDKSGLPNDRFSAERPEGSISTLTIQRTEQRDSAMYRCASSFYRNEKLFFGSGTQLSVL.

The rearrangement uses TRBV29-1 and TRBJ2-7; possible D gene TRBD2, 6 bases. The CDR3 spans 13 residues. Trimming removed 3 bases at V and 3 bases at J, with 12 bases between. Germline CDR1 reads SQVTM; CDR2 reads ANQGSEA. CDR3 sequence (DNA): TGCAGCGTTGATGGGGGGAACTTCTACGAGCAGTACTTC. Encoded protein: CSVDGGNFYEQYF.

This clonotype has a handful of counts. The chain employs TRBV12-3 or TRBV12-4 and TRBJ2-2, with a weak D call TRBD1 (6 bases). This CDR3 has 15 residues. V shed 10 bases and J shed 7 bases, with 22 bases lying between them. CDR3 in amino acids: CAIWVVRGHHGELFF. The CDR3 region has the DNA TGTGCCATCTGGGTAGTCAGGGGACATCACGGGGAGCTGTTTTTT.

This clonotype was counted between two and nine times. The rearrangement uses TRBV12-3 or TRBV12-4 and TRBJ1-5; possibly TRBD1 for D (5 bases). Between the trimmed V and J ends, which lost 2 bases and 6 bases, there was a span of 11 bases. CDR3 length: 14 residues. CDR3 residues: CASSLMGGTQPQHF. CDR3 DNA sequence: TGTGCCAGCAGTTTAATGGGGGGGACTCAGCCCCAGCATTTT.